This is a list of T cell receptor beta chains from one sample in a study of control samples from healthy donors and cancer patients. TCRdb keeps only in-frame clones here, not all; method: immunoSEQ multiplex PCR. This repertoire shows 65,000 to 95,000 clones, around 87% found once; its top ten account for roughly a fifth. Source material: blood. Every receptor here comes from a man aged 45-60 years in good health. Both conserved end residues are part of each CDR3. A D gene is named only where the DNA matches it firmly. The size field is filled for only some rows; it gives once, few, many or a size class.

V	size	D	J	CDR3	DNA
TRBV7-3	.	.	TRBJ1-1	CASSYSRETEAFF	TGTGCCAGCAGCTACTCCAGGGAAACTGAAGCTTTCTTT
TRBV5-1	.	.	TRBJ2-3	CASSLGGAWDTQYF	TGCGCCAGCAGCCTAGGGGGGGCCTGGGATACGCAGTATTTT
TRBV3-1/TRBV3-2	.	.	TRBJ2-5	CASSQVGIQQETQYF	TGTGCCAGCAGCCAAGTGGGAATCCAACAAGAGACCCAGTACTTC
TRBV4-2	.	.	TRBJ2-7	CASSTGSGGAGEQYF	TGTGCCAGCAGCACCGGCAGTGGGGGGGCTGGCGAGCAGTACTTC
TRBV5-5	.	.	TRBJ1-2	CASSLIDGTYGYTF	TGTGCCAGCAGCTTGATTGACGGGACCTATGGCTACACCTTC
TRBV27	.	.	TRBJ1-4	CASSSLPPGRGGEKLFF	TGTGCCAGCAGCTCCTTACCCCCGGGGCGCGGGGGTGAAAAACTGTTTTTT
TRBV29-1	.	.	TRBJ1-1	CSVEQGGGTEAFF	TGCAGCGTGGAACAGGGAGGTGGCACTGAAGCTTTCTTT
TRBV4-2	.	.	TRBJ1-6	CASSQGQFSPLHF	TGTGCCAGCAGCCAAGGCCAGTTTTCACCCCTCCACTTT
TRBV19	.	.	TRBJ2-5	CASSTKENTQYF	TGTGCCAGTAGTACTAAAGAGAATACCCAGTACTTC
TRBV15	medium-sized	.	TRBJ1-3	CATSRDQGPGNTIYF	TGTGCCACCAGCAGAGATCAGGGGCCAGGAAACACCATATATTTT
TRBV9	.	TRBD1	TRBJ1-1	CASSATGVSTEAFF	TGTGCCAGCAGCGCAACAGGGGTTTCCACTGAAGCTTTCTTT